The 30 T cell receptor beta chains presented below share a single source sample, sequenced in a study of monozygotic twins with inflammatory bowel disease. TCRdb re-called the 5' RACE reads and shows each CDR3 protein once, DNA omitted. The listing contains 200,000 to 250,000 distinct CDR3 sequences. Sequencing was performed on blood. Source of these receptors: a human donor with ulcerative colitis or Crohn's disease, or a healthy co-twin of an affected twin (not recorded which).

The rearrangement uses TRBV19 and TRBJ1-5; TCRdb designates TRBD1, a call that cannot be tested without DNA. CDR1 is LNHDA, CDR2 SQIVND, per germline (reference sequence). The CDR3 sequence is 14 residues long. This CDR3 reads CASTPTGIGQPQHF.

The chain joins TRBV20-1 to TRBJ2-3; TCRdb returns TRBD1, unconfirmable since there is no DNA. The V gene's germline CDR1 is DFQATT and CDR2 SNEGSKA (reference sequence). The CDR3 has 13 amino acids. The CDR3 sequence: CSALTGGRDTQYF.

The CDR3 loop is CASSQNSNQPQHF. The chain carries TRBV6-1 and TRBJ1-5. The length of the CDR3 is 13 residues. Per the germline V gene, CDR1 is MNHNS and CDR2 is SASEGT.

This CDR3 is CASSLAMSNEQFF. J is TRBJ2-1 and V is TRBV27. The CDR3 is 13 amino acids. Germline V lookup: CDR1 MNHEY, CDR2 SMNVEV (reference sequence).

The chain links TRBV27 to TRBJ2-1; absent DNA, TCRdb's TRBD2 call cannot be checked. CDR1 and CDR2 (germline): MNHEY, SMNVEV (reference sequence). The CDR3 length is 13 residues. CDR3 loop: CASSFALDNEQFF.

The rearrangement uses TRBV3-1 and TRBJ1-1. Germline V gene sequence: CDR1 LGHDT, CDR2 YNNKEL (reference sequence). The CDR3 is 13 amino acids. The CDR3 reads CASSQDISTEAFF.

This chain links TRBV20-1 with TRBJ1-1. CDR1 and CDR2 from the germline V gene are DFQATT and SNEGSKA (reference sequence). CDR3 length equals 13 residues. CDR3 sequence reads: CSARAPGGTEAFF.

V usage is TRBV2 and J usage is TRBJ2-1; without DNA, the TCRdb call of TRBD2 cannot be checked. The germline CDR1 and CDR2 sequences are SNHLY and FYNNEI. The CDR3 extends over 15 amino acids. CDR3: CASSEEGGRPNEQFF.

This chain connects TRBV11-2 to TRBJ2-1; TCRdb's D call of TRBD2 is untestable without DNA. CDR1 and CDR2 (germline): SGHAT, FQNNGV. This CDR3 comprises 16 residues. CDR3 protein: CASSLVASGGFSEQFF. Filled out from reference TRBV11-2 and TRBJ2-1, the complete variable domain reads EAGVAQSPRYKIIEKRQSVAFWCNPISGHATLYWYQQILGQGPKLLIQFQNNGVVDDSQLPKDRFSAERLKGVDSTLKIQPAKLEDSAVYLCASSLVASGGFSEQFFGPGTRLTVL.

The gene calls are TRBV5-1 and TRBJ2-7. The CDR3 has 14 amino acids. From germline, CDR1 is SGHRS and CDR2 YFSETQ. This CDR3 is CASSLASLNSEQYF. Full variable domain (outside the CDR3, taken from reference TRBV5-1 and TRBJ2-7): KAGVTQTPRYLIKTRGQQVTLSCSPISGHRSVSWYQQTPGQGLQFLFEYFSETQRNKGNFPGRFSGRQFSNSRSEMNVSTLELGDSALYLCASSLASLNSEQYFGPGTRLTVT.

The V and J genes are TRBV19 and TRBJ2-4; TCRdb's D call, TRBD2, is unchecked because there is no DNA. The CDR3 sequence is 19 residues long. Germline CDR1 and CDR2: LNHDA and SQIVND (reference sequence). Here the CDR3 reads CASSIAHTGTSGRQDIQYF.

The rearrangement uses TRBV20-1 and TRBJ1-2; the D call from TCRdb, TRBD1, cannot be confirmed without DNA. Germline-derived CDR1 and CDR2 are DFQATT and SNEGSKA (reference sequence). This CDR3 is built from 16 residues. Here the CDR3 reads CSARDSTGQGAGGYTF.

The chain joins TRBV6-5 to TRBJ2-6. CDR3 length: 16 residues. Germline V gene lookup returns CDR1 MNHEY and CDR2 SVGAGI. CDR3 sequence: CASSYSGQPGANVLTF.

The V gene is TRBV7-2, the J gene TRBJ1-1. CDR1 SGHTA and CDR2 FQGNSA come from the germline V gene. The CDR3 loop spans 13 amino acids. CDR3 region: CASSLAPNVEAFF.

The V gene is TRBV9, the J gene TRBJ2-7; TCRdb reports TRBD1, a call that lacks DNA to check it against. CDR3 length: 14 residues. Germline V CDR1 and CDR2: SGDLS, YYNGEE. Here the CDR3 reads CASSAAQGPYEQYF.

The genes are TRBV18 and TRBJ2-4; with no DNA, the TCRdb D assignment of TRBD1 cannot be verified. The CDR3 runs to 17 residues. Germline V gene sequence: CDR1 KGHSH, CDR2 LQKENI. The CDR3 region is CASSPTQGDRAKNIQYF.

The chain uses TRBV7-2 and TRBJ2-1; TCRdb names TRBD2, which stays unverified in the absence of DNA. The CDR3 is 22 amino acids. CDR1 is SGHTA, CDR2 FQGNSA, per germline. CDR3 sequence reads: CASSLFLSGGTLGGTTYNEQFF.

The chain couples TRBV27 to TRBJ2-2; the D gene TCRdb calls, TRBD1, cannot be checked with no DNA. CDR1 is MNHEY and CDR2 is SMNVEV in the germline V gene (reference sequence). The CDR3 is 12 residues long. CDR3 sequence: CASSTSGGELFF.

V is TRBV20-1 and J is TRBJ1-6; TCRdb picks TRBD1, but there is no DNA to check that call. This CDR3 region has 15 residues. Germline-derived CDR1 and CDR2 are DFQATT and SNEGSKA (reference sequence). CDR3 amino acids: CSARPGGQGDSPLHF.

The gene calls are TRBV5-1 and TRBJ1-1. Germline lookup yields CDR1 SGHRS and CDR2 YFSETQ. CDR3 length: 14 residues. CDR3 amino acids: CASSGSPGNTEAFF.

The genes are TRBV18 and TRBJ2-3. The CDR3 has 16 amino acids. From germline, CDR1 is KGHSH and CDR2 LQKENI. CDR3 sequence reads: CASSPQGALSSDTQYF.

The V gene is TRBV2, the J gene TRBJ1-5; the TCRdb D gene call, TRBD1, has no DNA to confirm it. The CDR3 length is 14 residues. The V gene's germline CDR1 is SNHLY and CDR2 FYNNEI. The CDR3 is CASSGTGGHQPQHF. Looking up the rest from reference TRBV2 and TRBJ1-5 gives the full variable domain: EPEVTQTPSHQVTQMGQEVILRCVPISNHLYFYWYRQILGQKVEFLVSFYNNEISEKSEIFDDQFSVERPDGSNFTLKIRSTKLEDSAMYFCASSGTGGHQPQHFGDGTRLSIL.

This chain's CDR3 is CSASHSGISTDTQYF. V is TRBV20-1 and J is TRBJ2-3; the D gene TCRdb calls, TRBD2, cannot be checked with no DNA. The CDR3 runs to 15 residues. The V gene's germline CDR1 is DFQATT and CDR2 SNEGSKA (reference sequence).

J is TRBJ2-4 and V is TRBV6-1. Germline values: CDR1 MNHNS, CDR2 SASEGT. The CDR3 has 15 residues. The CDR3 loop reads CASTTPGLAKNMQYF.

The chain couples TRBV4-3 to TRBJ2-3. There are 17 residues in the CDR3. The germline CDR1 and CDR2 sequences are LGHNA and YSLEER. The CDR3 is CASSQGVATHQPDTQYF.

This chain links TRBV20-1 with TRBJ2-2; TCRdb's assignment of TRBD1 cannot be checked, as there is no DNA. Germline loops: CDR1 DFQATT, CDR2 SNEGSKA (reference sequence). The CDR3 is 16 residues long. The CDR3: CSAREGGHLNTGELFF.

The chain combines TRBV7-2 with TRBJ2-3; the TCRdb call, TRBD1, lacks DNA for checking. CDR1 and CDR2 from the germline V gene are SGHTA and FQGNSA. The CDR3 covers 15 residues. The CDR3 protein is CASTQRAGATDTQYF.

The chain carries TRBV20-1 and TRBJ2-1; TCRdb selects TRBD1, and the lack of DNA leaves this call unchecked. Germline lookup yields CDR1 DFQATT and CDR2 SNEGSKA (reference sequence). This CDR3 comprises 14 residues. CDR3 region: CSAVPGQGADEQFF.

This chain's CDR3 is CASSHTSGGHRYTDTQYF. The chain links TRBV4-2 to TRBJ2-3; no DNA is available, so the TRBD2 call from TCRdb remains unchecked. CDR3 size: 18 residues. Germline V lookup: CDR1 LGHNA, CDR2 YNFKEQ.

The chain recombines TRBV12-3 or TRBV12-4 with TRBJ1-1. This CDR3 contains 15 residues. The CDR3 spells CASSFVGSTSAEAFF.